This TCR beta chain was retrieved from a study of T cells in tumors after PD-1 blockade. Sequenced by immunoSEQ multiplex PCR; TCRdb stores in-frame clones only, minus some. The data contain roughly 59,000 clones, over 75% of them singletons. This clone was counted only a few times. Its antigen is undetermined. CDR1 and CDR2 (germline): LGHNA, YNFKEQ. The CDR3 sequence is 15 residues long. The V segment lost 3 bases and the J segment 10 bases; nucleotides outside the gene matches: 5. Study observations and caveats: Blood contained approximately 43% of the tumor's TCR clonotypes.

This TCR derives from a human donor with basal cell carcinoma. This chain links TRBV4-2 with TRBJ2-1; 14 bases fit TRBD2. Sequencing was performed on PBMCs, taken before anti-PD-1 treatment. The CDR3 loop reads CASSQGLAGVGEQFF. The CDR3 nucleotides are TGTGCCAGCAGCCAGGGACTAGCGGGGGTCGGGGAGCAGTTCTTC.